This entry concerns a single T cell receptor beta chain. This sample is part of a study of cytotoxic CD8 clonotypes in ibrutinib-treated CLL. This CDR3 spans 15 amino acids. V was trimmed by 2 bases and J by 0 bases, leaving 10 bases between them. The V gene's germline CDR1 is LNHDA and CDR2 SQIVND (reference sequence). Generated by immunoSEQ multiplex PCR, the TCRdb table keeps only in-frame clones and is missing some. The repertoire holds approximately 120,000 clones, with about 58% as singletons. This receptor was identified in a human donor with chronic lymphocytic leukemia. V usage is TRBV19 and J usage is TRBJ1-1; D may be TRBD1 (6 bases). The material was PBMCs, obtained after 24 months of ibrutinib treatment. CDR3 sequence reads: CASSIQGRMNTEAFF. The CDR3 DNA sequence: TGTGCCAGTAGTATACAGGGGAGGATGAACACTGAAGCTTTCTTT.